This TCR beta chain was identified during a study of CD8 T cells in ankylosing spondylitis. Findings and limits, study-wide: Disease-linked clones displayed a CD8+ phenotype and appeared relatively rarely in peripheral blood. A TCR beta motif made of fewer than ten highly homologous variants seemed typical of ankylosing spondylitis blood. The authors reported significant enrichment of disease-linked clones in matched ankylosing spondylitis synovial fluid.

This clonotype came up many times. Its antigen is currently unknown. The authors made TCR beta libraries by quantitative 5'-RACE with molecular barcodes. TCRdb processed the 5' RACE reads anew with MiXCR; each CDR3 protein has one entry. Found here are some 130,000 distinct CDR3 sequences, 11% of them singletons; the top ten hold about 4%. The receptor comes from a female donor with ankylosing spondylitis or in good health (not recorded which). What was sequenced was blood, either unsorted or a sorted T cell fraction (not recorded which).

CDR3 protein: CSASGGWNQPQHF. In nucleotides, the CDR3 is TGCAGTGCTTCAGGGGGCTGGAATCAGCCCCAGCATTTT. The rearrangement joins TRBV20-1 to TRBJ1-5; 8 positions match TRBD1. This CDR3 is 13 amino acids long. Unmatched junction bases numbered 4, after V lost 5 bases and J lost 4 bases. The germline V gene encodes CDR1 DFQATT and CDR2 SNEGSKA (reference sequence).